This T cell receptor beta chain emerged from a study of T cells in women clearing cervical HPV infection. Findings of the study overall: CIN3+ cases had significantly higher TCR repertoire richness than controls, but evenness did not differ.

Average input was around 1,100 ng genomic DNA for immunoSEQ TCR beta CDR3 amplification. TCRdb keeps only in-frame clones here, not all; method: immunoSEQ multiplex PCR. Its table lists tens of thousands of clones. This CDR3 region has 15 residues. Per the germline V gene, CDR1 is SGHTA and CDR2 is FQGNSA. In regard to this clone: Antigen: not known. The read falls 3 residues short of the CDR3 end, and the missing part is taken from the germline J gene.

Sequenced material: blood buffy coat. The chain uses TRBV7-2 and TRBJ1-2; D gene ambiguous. The source is a woman between 18 and 75 years old with a cervical HPV16 infection that either progressed to CIN3+ or cleared (not recorded which). The CDR3 is CASSQTSGSYNDYTF. The CDR3 bases that were read are TGTGCCAGCAGCCAAACTAGCGGGAGTTACAATGAC.